Shown below are 15 T cell receptor beta chains from a single sample sequenced in a study of PD-1 blockade in classical Hodgkin lymphoma. Sequencing was performed with immunoSEQ multiplex PCR; in TCRdb, only in-frame clones are kept and a portion is missing. The data hold some 2,900 clones, with roughly 70% observed a single time. Time point here: cycle 4 day 1 (C4D1), after five to seven weeks of nivolumab. Exposure to brentuximab vedotin varied, and each patient had relapsed following autologous stem cell transplantation. Thawed PBMCs were the source of CD8+ T cells, obtained through magnetic negative selection. The source material was CD8+ T cells from blood, sampled before the fourth cycle of nivolumab. The source is a human donor with classical Hodgkin lymphoma.

This chain links TRBV4-3 with TRBJ2-1; D might be TRBD2 (6 bases). The CDR3 totals 16 residues. V gave up 0 bases and J gave up 3 bases, with 12 bases separating them. Germline CDR1 reads LGHNA; CDR2 reads YSLEER. The CDR3 DNA is TGCGCCAGCAGCCAAGATCAAGGTAGCGGCTACAATGAGCAGTTCTTC. The encoded protein is CASSQDQGSGYNEQFF.

This rearrangement joins TRBV18 to TRBJ2-5; possibly TRBD1 or TRBD2 for D (5 bases each). The CDR3 extends over 16 amino acids. V was clipped by 2 bases and J by 3 bases, with 16 bases between them. Germline loops: CDR1 KGHSH, CDR2 LQKENI. The CDR3 nucleotides are TGTGCCAGCTCACCAAATCGGGGACGTTTAAAAGAGACCCAGTACTTC. Encoded protein: CASSPNRGRLKETQYF.

A single count supports this clone. The chain employs TRBV5-6 and TRBJ2-3; 7 bases line up with TRBD1. Germline-derived CDR1 and CDR2 are SGHDT and YYEEEE. The trim removed 1 base at V and 4 bases at J, leaving 6 bases unmatched. The CDR3 sequence is 15 residues long. In DNA, the CDR3 is TGTGCCAGCAGCTTGAAGGGGGCCGGGTCAGATACGCAGTATTTT. As protein: CASSLKGAGSDTQYF.

The V and J genes are TRBV7-8 and TRBJ2-5, with D hard to call. V lost 4 bases, J lost 2 bases, and 23 bases lay in between. CDR3 length: 18 residues. Germline V lookup: CDR1 SGHVS, CDR2 FQNEAQ. The CDR3 reads CASSWKYFQTGQQETQYF. CDR3 sequence (DNA): TGTGCCAGCAGCTGGAAATACTTCCAGACTGGCCAGCAAGAGACCCAGTACTTC.

The V gene is TRBV21-1, the J gene TRBJ2-7; the table's D call TRBD2 went unverified against the DNA. TRBV21-1 is a known pseudogene. CDR3 length: 12 amino acids. CDR3 amino acids: CASSQDRSEQYF. CDR3 DNA: TGTGCCAGCAGCCAAGATAGGAGCGAGCAGTACTTC.

The rearrangement links TRBV7-9 to TRBJ2-7, with a possible D match to TRBD1 (5 bases). V lost 4 bases and J lost 3, with 13 bases in between. The germline V gene encodes CDR1 SEHNR and CDR2 FQNEAQ (reference sequence). This CDR3 region has 14 residues. CDR3 in DNA: TGTGCCAGCAGCTCGTCTACAGGAGTCTACGAGCAGTACTTC. Translating it yields CASSSSTGVYEQYF.

This clone turned up a few times. This chain uses TRBV9 with TRBJ2-1; 9 bases are shared with TRBD1. Germline V gene sequence: CDR1 SGDLS, CDR2 YYNGEE. The V segment lost 0 bases and the J segment 8 bases; nucleotides outside the gene matches: 18. The CDR3 is 19 residues long. The CDR3 spells CASSVVSIPTGTGIDEQFF. CDR3 DNA: TGTGCCAGCAGCGTAGTCTCAATCCCCACCGGGACAGGGATCGATGAGCAGTTCTTC.

A few counts support this clone. The chain employs TRBV5-4 and TRBJ2-7; D may match TRBD1 or TRBD2 (6 bases each). Trimming took 4 bases from V and 4 from J, leaving 24 bases between them. The CDR3 runs to 17 residues. Germline assignment: CDR1 SGHNT and CDR2 YYREEE (reference sequence). CDR3 DNA: TGTGCCAGCAGCCCACCCCCCCAGGGGCCGGGACTTTACGAGCAGTACTTC. Translated: CASSPPPQGPGLYEQYF. Supplemented by reference TRBV5-4 and TRBJ2-7, the full variable domain reads ETGVTQSPTHLIKTRGQQVTLRCSSQSGHNTVSWYQQALGQGPQFIFQYYREEENGRGNFPPRFSGLQFPNYSSELNVNALELDDSALYLCASSPPPQGPGLYEQYFGPGTRLTVT.

The V and J genes are TRBV11-2 and TRBJ2-7; D uncertain. Per the germline V gene, CDR1 is SGHAT and CDR2 is FQNNGV. Trimming removed 3 bases at V and 3 bases at J, with 15 bases between. The CDR3 consists of 15 residues. The CDR3 sequence is CASSFGWGIDYEQYF. DNA for the CDR3: TGTGCCAGCAGCTTCGGTTGGGGAATCGACTACGAGCAGTACTTC.

The chain couples TRBV7-2 to TRBJ2-7; unclear D gene. The CDR3 has 12 residues. Deletions cut 8 bases from V and 1 base from J, with 9 bases between. Germline V CDR1 and CDR2: SGHTA, FQGNSA. The CDR3 region is CASGYISYEQYF. DNA for the CDR3: TGTGCCAGCGGGTACATTTCCTACGAGCAGTACTTC. Full variable domain (missing parts from reference TRBV7-2 and TRBJ2-7): GAGVSQSPSNKVTEKGKDVELRCDPISGHTALYWYRQSLGQGLEFLIYFQGNSAPDKSGLPSDRFSAERTGGSVSTLTIQRTQQEDSAVYLCASGYISYEQYFGPGTRLTVT.

The chain carries TRBV28 and TRBJ2-7, with 7 bases aligning to TRBD1. Germline trimming cut 3 bases from V and 2 bases from J; bases unmatched to any gene: 4. The CDR3 covers 14 residues. The germline gives CDR1 MDHEN, CDR2 SYDVKM. CDR3 protein: CASSFPRGTYEQYF. The CDR3, as DNA: TGTGCCAGCAGTTTCCCCAGGGGGACCTACGAGCAGTACTTC.

This chain uses TRBV7-9 with TRBJ2-3, with unresolved D. This CDR3 has 12 amino acids. With 4 bases removed from V and 9 bases from J, the gap between germline ends came to 11 bases. The germline V gene has CDR1 SEHNR and CDR2 FQNEAQ (reference sequence). The CDR3, as DNA: TGTGCCAGCAGCTCCGGTCAGGAAACGCAGTATTTT. Its translation is CASSSGQETQYF.

The V gene is TRBV5-6, the J gene TRBJ1-1; unclear D gene. The CDR3 consists of 15 residues. V lost 0 bases and J lost 0, with 9 bases in between. Germline V CDR1 and CDR2: SGHDT, YYEEEE. The CDR3 spells CASSLGAYMNTEAFF. The CDR3 nucleotides read TGTGCCAGCAGCTTGGGCGCCTACATGAACACTGAAGCTTTCTTT.

J is TRBJ1-2 and V is TRBV12-5; 8 bases align to TRBD1. J was trimmed by 7 bases and V by 3 bases; bases with no gene match: 16. The CDR3 length is 17 residues. CDR1 LGHNT and CDR2 FRNRAP come from the germline V gene. CDR3 in amino acids: CASGLTITDRGFSGYTF. The CDR3, as DNA: TGTGCTAGTGGTTTAACCATTACTGACAGGGGCTTCTCTGGCTACACCTTC.

The sample holds a few counts of this clone. The chain couples TRBV2 to TRBJ2-7; D perhaps matches TRBD1 (5 bases). This CDR3 contains 16 residues. Trimming removed 4 bases from V and 2 bases from J, with 18 bases in between. Germline V lookup: CDR1 SNHLY, CDR2 FYNNEI. Written as DNA, the CDR3 is TGTGCCAGCAGTGGAGGACAATTTCATGGGACCTACGAGCAGTACTTC. Protein sequence: CASSGGQFHGTYEQYF.